A selection of T cell receptor beta chains follows, all from one sample in a study of T cell responses to AZD1222 COVID-19 vaccine. Sequencing used immunoSEQ multiplex PCR; TCRdb keeps in-frame clones, though not all of them. The sample gives about 140,000 clones, about 90% of which show up once; 7.5% to 8% is in the top ten. This specimen was peripheral blood, taken 28 days after the second dose of the MenACWY control vaccine. The receptors shown here come from an adult who received the MenACWY meningococcal vaccine as a control. Each CDR3 is given without its conserved first and last residue.

TRBV15	TRBJ2-6	ATSRDVGRPGSGANVLT
TRBV24-1	TRBJ2-2	ATSDFPGGRGELF
TRBV15	TRBJ1-2	ATSRDPQGYGYT
TRBV2	TRBJ2-1	ASMGLDSYNEQF
TRBV28	TRBJ1-5	ASSLRSGLVPQH
TRBV5-5	TRBJ1-3	ASSAEPGNTIY
TRBV5-8	TRBJ2-1	ASSLGQSSYNEQF
TRBV6-5	TRBJ2-2	ASTRTSANTGELF
TRBV29-1	TRBJ1-1	SVEDTGGRTEAF
TRBV6-5	TRBJ1-1	ASSPIGQGGTEAF
TRBV24-1	TRBJ1-4	ATSDPRQGDEKLF
TRBV28	TRBJ1-2	ASSIRQGGSGGYT
TRBV3-1/TRBV3-2	TRBJ1-5	ASSQAGAGEPQH
TRBV30	TRBJ1-3	AWSVSTGNTIY
TRBV5-8	TRBJ2-5	ASSSGQGTSRQETQY
TRBV7-3	TRBJ2-2	ASSLTLGDFGELF
TRBV18	TRBJ2-7	ASSPPADSYEQY